The 18 T cell receptor beta chains given below trace back to one sample, sequenced in a study of blood T cell repertoires in COVID-19. Using immunoSEQ multiplex PCR, the repertoire was profiled, and TCRdb retains in-frame clones only, with some absent. The sample comprises around 29,000 clones, roughly 91% of which are singletons, and less than 15% rests with the top ten. Sequences were obtained from peripheral blood. These receptor sequences come from a man between 65 and 80 years old with active COVID-19.

The table lists this clone with a count of one. The chain combines TRBV16 with TRBJ1-1; D is uncertain. V lost 4 bases, J lost 6 bases, and 21 bases lay in between. The CDR3 is made up of 16 amino acids. Germline V lookup: CDR1 KGHSY, CDR2 FQNENV. CDR3 in DNA: TGTGCCAGCAGCCCTTTGGGCCGGGAGCGGGAAGCTGAAGCTTTCTTT. The encoded protein is CASSPLGREREAEAFF.

The chain recombines TRBV6-6 with TRBJ2-2; 11 positions agree with TRBD2. V was pared by 5 bases and J by 6 bases, with 14 bases of the junction left unmatched. Germline values: CDR1 MNHNY, CDR2 SVGAGI (reference sequence). The CDR3 runs to 18 residues. CDR3 nucleotide sequence: TGTGCCAGCAGTCGTTTTAGCGGGAGGGCCGAAGGGGCCGGGGAGCTGTTTTTT. It specifies CASSRFSGRAEGAGELFF.

This clone appeared a single time. The V and J genes are TRBV10-3 and TRBJ2-3; D is perhaps TRBD2 (5 bases). The ends were cut back, 3 bases at V and 1 base at J, with 11 bases in the middle. Germline V gene data show CDR1 as ENHRY and CDR2 as SYGVKD. There are 15 residues in the CDR3. In nucleotides, the CDR3 is TGTGCCATCAGTGACTTCGGGATCGGCACAGATACGCAGTATTTT. Residues: CAISDFGIGTDTQYF.

The rearrangement uses TRBV7-9 and TRBJ2-1, with 10 bases lining up with TRBD2. Germline V gene sequence: CDR1 SEHNR, CDR2 FQNEAQ (reference sequence). V lost 3 bases and J lost 3; bases outside the gene matches: 5. The CDR3 consists of 16 residues. CDR3 amino acids: CASSLAGTSVYNEQFF. Written as DNA, the CDR3 is TGTGCCAGCAGCTTGGCCGGGACTAGCGTCTACAATGAGCAGTTCTTC.

The rearrangement uses TRBV11-3 and TRBJ2-3; 7 bases align to TRBD1. The germline V gene has CDR1 SGHNT and CDR2 YENEEA. This CDR3 has 13 amino acids. V shed 5 bases, J shed 7 bases, and the junction held 6 bases outside the gene matches. This CDR3 reads CASSPGTANTQYF. The CDR3 coding sequence is TGTGCCAGCAGCCCAGGGACAGCTAATACGCAGTATTTT. Full variable domain (missing parts from reference TRBV11-3 and TRBJ2-3): EAGVVQSPRYKIIEKKQPVAFWCNPISGHNTLYWYLQNLGQGPELLIRYENEEAVDDSQLPKDRFSAERLKGVDSTLKIQPAELGDSAVYLCASSPGTANTQYFGPGTRLTVL.

CDR3 sequence: CASAVSRGSEKLFF. CDR3 DNA: TGTGCCAGCGCTGTGTCTCGCGGGAGTGAAAAACTGTTTTTT. The chain couples TRBV25-1 to TRBJ1-4; D ambiguous. The germline CDR1 and CDR2 sequences are MGHDK and SYGVNS. The length of the CDR3 is 14 residues. Trimming left V 8 bases short and J 7 bases short, with 17 bases between.

This sequence joins TRBV5-5 and TRBJ1-2; 8 nucleotides align to TRBD1. The V and J ends lost 4 bases and 3 bases, in that order; junction bases with no gene match: 5. Germline V lookup: CDR1 SGHKS, CDR2 YYEKEE (reference sequence). The CDR3 totals 14 residues. CDR3 amino acids: CASSQGAFDYGYTF. The CDR3 DNA follows: TGTGCCAGCAGCCAGGGGGCTTTTGACTATGGCTACACCTTC.

The rearrangement uses TRBV4-3 and TRBJ2-3; the match to TRBD2 covers 10 bases. The V and J ends lost 3 bases and 0 bases, in that order; junction bases with no gene match: 0. Germline CDR1 and CDR2: LGHNA and YSLEER. The CDR3 consists of 15 residues. This chain's CDR3 is CASSQTSGSTDTQYF. The CDR3 DNA reads TGCGCCAGCAGCCAGACTAGCGGGAGCACAGATACGCAGTATTTT.

The chain recombines TRBV29-1 with TRBJ1-1, with D uncertain. Trimming left V 4 bases short and J 4 bases short, with 16 bases between. Germline V gene data show CDR1 as SQVTM and CDR2 as ANQGSEA. CDR3 length: 14 amino acids. The CDR3 region is CSVAYRQVSTEAFF. The DNA for the CDR3 is TGCAGCGTTGCCTATAGGCAGGTCTCCACTGAAGCTTTCTTT.

The J gene is TRBJ1-1, the V gene TRBV12-5, with D tentatively TRBD1 (5 bases). Germline V gives CDR1 LGHNT, CDR2 FRNRAP. This CDR3 comprises 13 residues. With 1 base removed from V and 4 bases from J, the gap between germline ends came to 7 bases. CDR3 coding DNA: TGTGCTAGTGGTTTGGGCGGGGGCACTGAAGCTTTCTTT. Protein product: CASGLGGGTEAFF. The full variable domain, its missing parts supplied by reference TRBV12-5 and TRBJ1-1, is DARVTQTPRHKVTEMGQEVTMRCQPILGHNTVFWYRQTMMQGLELLAYFRNRAPLDDSGMPKDRFSAEMPDATLATLKIQPSEPRDSAVYFCASGLGGGTEAFFGQGTRLTVV.

The chain combines TRBV6-2 or TRBV6-3 with TRBJ2-3, with 9 bases identical to TRBD2. This CDR3 is built from 19 residues. Germline V CDR1 and CDR2: MNHEY, SVGEGT. V lost 0 bases to trimming and J lost 2 bases; unmatched junction nucleotides: 12. The CDR3 loop is CASSYSPSGGTKHTDTQYF. The CDR3 DNA reads as TGTGCCAGCAGTTACTCCCCGAGCGGGGGGACCAAACACACAGATACGCAGTATTTT.

This sequence joins TRBV12-3 or TRBV12-4 and TRBJ2-1, with 12 bases aligning to TRBD2. V lost 10 bases to trimming and J lost 4 bases; unmatched junction nucleotides: 2. The CDR3 is 13 residues long. CDR3 nucleotide sequence: TGTGCCACCGGGACTAGCGGGTACAATGAGCAGTTCTTC. Translated: CATGTSGYNEQFF.

The genes are TRBV4-1 and TRBJ2-1; 10 bases agree with TRBD1. With V trimmed by 4 bases and J by 3 bases, 6 bases remained unmatched. The germline V gene encodes CDR1 MGHRA and CDR2 YSYEKL. CDR3 length: 16 residues. The CDR3 reads CASSRRQGAIYNEQFF. The CDR3 nucleotides are TGCGCCAGCAGCCGCCGACAGGGGGCAATCTACAATGAGCAGTTCTTC.

The chain links TRBV7-9 to TRBJ1-5; D is ambiguous. Germline assignment: CDR1 SEHNR and CDR2 FQNEAQ (reference sequence). Trimming removed 0 bases from V and 5 bases from J, with 8 bases in between. This CDR3 is built from 14 residues. CDR3 protein: CASSLASEHQPQHF. DNA of the CDR3: TGTGCCAGCAGCTTAGCAAGTGAGCATCAGCCCCAGCATTTT.

The V gene is TRBV27, the J gene TRBJ2-1; D uncertain. CDR3 length: 13 amino acids. V was shortened by 2 bases and J by 13 bases, with 15 bases between the two germline ends. The germline CDR1 and CDR2 sequences are MNHEY and SMNVEV (reference sequence). The CDR3 spells CASSLDSRNTQFF. The CDR3, as DNA: TGTGCCAGCAGTTTAGATAGCCGGAACACCCAGTTCTTC.

V is TRBV6-5 and J is TRBJ2-7; D not certain. Germline V gene sequence: CDR1 MNHEY, CDR2 SVGAGI. The V end was cut by 5 bases, the J end by 3 bases, with 8 bases between. The CDR3 contains 12 residues. This CDR3 is CASSHPNYEQYF. As DNA, the CDR3 is TGTGCCAGCAGTCACCCTAACTACGAGCAGTACTTC.

This clone was detected once. The V gene is TRBV4-3, the J gene TRBJ1-2, with D tentatively TRBD1 (5 bases). The V gene's germline CDR1 is LGHNA and CDR2 YSLEER. This CDR3 comprises 13 residues. V lost 4 bases and J 3 bases, leaving 9 bases between the germline ends. The CDR3 sequence is CASSLTGDYGYTF. The DNA for the CDR3 is TGCGCCAGCAGCCTGACGGGGGACTATGGCTACACCTTC.

This sequence joins TRBV10-1 and TRBJ1-1, with D tentatively TRBD1 (6 bases). Trimming removed 0 bases at V and 10 bases at J, with 15 bases between. The germline V gene has CDR1 WNHNN and CDR2 SYGVQD (reference sequence). This CDR3 has 14 amino acids. The CDR3 sequence: CASSESGGGGPAFF. The DNA of the CDR3 is TGCGCCAGCAGTGAGTCTGGAGGGGGGGGACCAGCTTTCTTT.